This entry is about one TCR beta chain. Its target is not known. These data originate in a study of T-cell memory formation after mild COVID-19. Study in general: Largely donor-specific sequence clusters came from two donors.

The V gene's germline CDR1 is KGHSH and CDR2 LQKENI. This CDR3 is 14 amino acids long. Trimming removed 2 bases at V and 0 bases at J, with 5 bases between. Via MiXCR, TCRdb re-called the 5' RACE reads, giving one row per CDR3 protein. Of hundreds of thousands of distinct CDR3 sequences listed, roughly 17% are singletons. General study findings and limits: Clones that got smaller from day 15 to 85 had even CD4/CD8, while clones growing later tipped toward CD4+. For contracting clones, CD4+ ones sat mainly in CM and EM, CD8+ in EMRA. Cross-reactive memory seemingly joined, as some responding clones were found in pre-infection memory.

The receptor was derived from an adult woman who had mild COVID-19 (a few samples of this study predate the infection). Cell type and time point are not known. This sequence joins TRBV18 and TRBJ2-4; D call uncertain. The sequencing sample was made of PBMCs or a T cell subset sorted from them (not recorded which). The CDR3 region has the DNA TGTGCCAGCTCACCAGAACTAGCCAAAAACATTCAGTACTTC. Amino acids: CASSPELAKNIQYF.